The 4 T cell receptor beta chains given below trace back to one sample, sequenced in a study of cytomegalovirus exposure and HLA in healthy donors. The PCR contained 60 Vbeta and 13 Jbeta primers. Clones were read by immunoSEQ multiplex PCR, and TCRdb kept only the in-frame ones, dropping some. Of about 160,000 clones listed, about four fifths are singletons. The sequenced material came from PBMCs. Receptors were obtained from a man aged 30 to 39 in good health and CMV-seronegative.

This clone ranks as medium-sized. This chain links TRBV14 with TRBJ2-6, with TRBD1 identical over 7 bases. J gave up 3 bases and V 4 bases, and 12 bases lay outside the gene matches. Germline CDR1 and CDR2: SGHDN and FVKESK. This CDR3 contains 18 residues. The CDR3: CASSPTGSLVSGANVLTF. Written as DNA, the CDR3 is TGTGCCAGCAGCCCGACAGGGAGCTTGGTGAGTGGGGCCAACGTCCTGACTTTC.

This clone appeared a few times. The rearrangement uses TRBV28 and TRBJ1-2, with D possibly being TRBD1 (5 bases). The V end lost 3 bases, the J end lost 8 bases, and 7 bases lay between the germline ends. Germline loops: CDR1 MDHEN, CDR2 SYDVKM. The CDR3 consists of 11 residues. The CDR3 region is CASSFRQGYTF. In nucleotides, the CDR3 is TGTGCCAGCAGTTTTAGACAGGGCTACACCTTC.

V and J are TRBV6-1 and TRBJ2-1; TRBD1 matches at 7 bases. The V segment lost 2 bases and the J segment 7 bases; nucleotides outside the gene matches: 8. The germline gives CDR1 MNHNS, CDR2 SASEGT. This CDR3 region has 15 residues. The DNA of the CDR3 is TGTGCCAGCAGTGAAAAAGGGGGCGGTAGGAATGAGCAGTTCTTC. Its translation: CASSEKGGGRNEQFF.

The chain couples TRBV14 to TRBJ2-2; TRBD1 might be the D (5 bases). CDR3 length equals 17 residues. Trimming cost V 1 base and J 8 bases, with 20 bases left between them. Germline V lookup: CDR1 SGHDN, CDR2 FVKESK. The CDR3 sequence is CASSQVLSLRVTGELFF. Here the CDR3 DNA reads TGTGCCAGCAGCCAAGTCCTCTCCCTCAGGGTTACAGGGGAGCTGTTTTTT. Full variable domain (rest looked up from reference TRBV14 and TRBJ2-2): EAGVTQFPSHSVIEKGQTVTLRCDPISGHDNLYWYRRVMGKEIKFLLHFVKESKQDESGMPNNRFLAERTGGTYSTLKVQPAELEDSGVYFCASSQVLSLRVTGELFFGEGSRLTVL.